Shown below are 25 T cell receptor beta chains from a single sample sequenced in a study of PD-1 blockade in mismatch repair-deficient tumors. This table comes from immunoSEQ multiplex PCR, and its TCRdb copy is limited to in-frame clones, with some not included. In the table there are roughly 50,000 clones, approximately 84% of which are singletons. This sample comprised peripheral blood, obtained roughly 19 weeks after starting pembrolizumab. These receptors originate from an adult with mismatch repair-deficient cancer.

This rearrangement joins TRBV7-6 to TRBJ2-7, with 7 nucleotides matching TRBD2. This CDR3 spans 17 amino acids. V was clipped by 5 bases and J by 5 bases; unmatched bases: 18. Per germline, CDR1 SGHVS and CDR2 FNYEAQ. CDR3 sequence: CASSPPPGGYYGHEQYF. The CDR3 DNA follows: TGTGCCAGCAGCCCCCCCCCGGGAGGCTATTACGGGCACGAGCAGTACTTC.

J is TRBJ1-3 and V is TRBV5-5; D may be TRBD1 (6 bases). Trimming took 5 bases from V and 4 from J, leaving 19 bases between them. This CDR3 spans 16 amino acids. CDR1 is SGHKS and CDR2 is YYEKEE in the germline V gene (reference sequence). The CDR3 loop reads CASSQGLQSGGNTIYF. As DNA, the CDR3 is TGTGCCAGCAGTCAGGGGCTCCAGTCTGGGGGAAACACCATATATTTT.

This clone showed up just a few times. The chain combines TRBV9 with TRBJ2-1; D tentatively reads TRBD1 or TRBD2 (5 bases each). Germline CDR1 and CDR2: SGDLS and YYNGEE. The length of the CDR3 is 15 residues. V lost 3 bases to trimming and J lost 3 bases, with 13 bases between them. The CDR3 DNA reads TGTGCCAGCAGCGCCGGGACCCCCGACTACAATGAGCAGTTCTTC. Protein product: CASSAGTPDYNEQFF.

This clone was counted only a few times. Here the CDR3 reads CASSFGGVFNGNTIYF. The CDR3 region has the DNA TGTGCCAGCAGCTTCGGGGGCGTGTTCAATGGAAACACCATATATTTT. The chain has TRBV5-4 and TRBJ1-3; D may be TRBD1 (6 bases). Germline CDR1 reads SGHNT; CDR2 reads YYREEE (reference sequence). This CDR3 has 16 residues. Trimming removed 2 bases at V and 3 bases at J, with 15 bases between.

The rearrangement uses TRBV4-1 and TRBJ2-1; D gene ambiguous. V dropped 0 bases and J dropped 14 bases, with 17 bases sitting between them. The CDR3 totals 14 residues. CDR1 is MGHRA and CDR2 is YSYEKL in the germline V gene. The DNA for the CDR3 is TGCGCCAGCAGCCAAGATCGTAACTCGCGAAGGGAGTTCTTC. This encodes CASSQDRNSRREFF.

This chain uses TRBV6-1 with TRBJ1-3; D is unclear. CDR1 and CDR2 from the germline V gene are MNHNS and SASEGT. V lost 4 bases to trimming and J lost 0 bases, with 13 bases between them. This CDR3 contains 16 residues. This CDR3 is CASSVAATNSGNTIYF. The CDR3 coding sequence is TGTGCCAGCAGTGTCGCGGCAACCAACTCTGGAAACACCATATATTTT.

CDR3 protein: CARGTGRTEAFF. The CDR3 DNA sequence: TGTGCCAGAGGGACAGGTCGGACTGAAGCTTTCTTT. The chain links TRBV2 to TRBJ1-1, with 8 bases that match TRBD1. Trimming cost V 9 bases and J 5 bases; bases outside gene matches: 5. The germline gives CDR1 SNHLY, CDR2 FYNNEI. CDR3 length: 12 residues.

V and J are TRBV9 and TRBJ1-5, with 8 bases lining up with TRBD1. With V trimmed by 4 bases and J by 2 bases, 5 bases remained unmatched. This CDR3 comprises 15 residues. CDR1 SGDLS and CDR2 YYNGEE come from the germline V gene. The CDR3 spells CASSLTGQGNQPQHF. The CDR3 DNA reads TGTGCCAGCAGCCTTACGGGACAGGGCAATCAGCCCCAGCATTTT. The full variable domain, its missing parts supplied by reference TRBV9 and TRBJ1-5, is DSGVTQTPKHLITATGQRVTLRCSPRSGDLSVYWYQQSLDQGLQFLIQYYNGEERAKGNILERFSAQQFPDLHSELNLSSLELGDSALYFCASSLTGQGNQPQHFGDGTRLSIL.

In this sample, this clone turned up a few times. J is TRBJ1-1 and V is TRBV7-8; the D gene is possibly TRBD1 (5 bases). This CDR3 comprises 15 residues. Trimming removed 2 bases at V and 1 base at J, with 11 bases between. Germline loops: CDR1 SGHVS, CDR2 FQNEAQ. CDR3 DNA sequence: TGTGCCAGCAGCTTAAGAGGGACCCGGAACACTGAAGCTTTCTTT. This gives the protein CASSLRGTRNTEAFF.

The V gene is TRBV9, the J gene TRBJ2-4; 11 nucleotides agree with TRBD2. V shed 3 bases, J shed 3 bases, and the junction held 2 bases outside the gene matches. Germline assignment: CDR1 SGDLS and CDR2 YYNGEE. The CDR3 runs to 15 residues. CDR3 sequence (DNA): TGTGCCAGCAGCGCGGGACTAGCGGACAAAAACATTCAGTACTTC. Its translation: CASSAGLADKNIQYF. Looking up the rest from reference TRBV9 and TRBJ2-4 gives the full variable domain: DSGVTQTPKHLITATGQRVTLRCSPRSGDLSVYWYQQSLDQGLQFLIQYYNGEERAKGNILERFSAQQFPDLHSELNLSSLELGDSALYFCASSAGLADKNIQYFGAGTRLSVL.

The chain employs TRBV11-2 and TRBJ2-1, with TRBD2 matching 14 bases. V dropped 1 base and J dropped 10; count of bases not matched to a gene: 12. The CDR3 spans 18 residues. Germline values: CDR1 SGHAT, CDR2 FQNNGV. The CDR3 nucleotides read TGTGCCAGCAGCTTAGCCTACCCGGGACTAGCGGGAGTAGGAGAGCAGTTCTTC. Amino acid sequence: CASSLAYPGLAGVGEQFF.

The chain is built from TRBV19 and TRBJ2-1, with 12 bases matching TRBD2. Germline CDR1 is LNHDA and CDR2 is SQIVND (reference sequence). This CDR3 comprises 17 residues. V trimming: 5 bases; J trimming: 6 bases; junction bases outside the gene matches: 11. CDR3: CASSAHRLAGDINEQFF. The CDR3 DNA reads TGTGCCAGTAGTGCTCATAGACTAGCGGGAGATATCAATGAGCAGTTCTTC. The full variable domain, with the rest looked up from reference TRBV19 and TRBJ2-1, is DGGITQSPKYLFRKEGQNVTLSCEQNLNHDAMYWYRQDPGQGLRLIYYSQIVNDFQKGDIAEGYSVSREKKESFPLTVTSAQKNPTAFYLCASSAHRLAGDINEQFFGPGTRLTVL.

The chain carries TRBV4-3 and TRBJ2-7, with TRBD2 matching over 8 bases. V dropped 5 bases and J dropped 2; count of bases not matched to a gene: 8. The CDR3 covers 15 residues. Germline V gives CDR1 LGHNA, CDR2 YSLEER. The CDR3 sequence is CASSFGRGETYEQYF. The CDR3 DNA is TGCGCCAGCAGCTTCGGGAGGGGGGAGACCTACGAGCAGTACTTC.

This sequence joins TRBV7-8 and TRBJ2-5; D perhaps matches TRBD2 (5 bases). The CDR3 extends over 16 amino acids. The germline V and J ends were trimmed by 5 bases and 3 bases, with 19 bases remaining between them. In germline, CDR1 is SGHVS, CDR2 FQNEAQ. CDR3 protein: CASSVDRTPGKETQYF. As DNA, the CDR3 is TGTGCCAGCAGCGTAGACCGGACTCCCGGGAAAGAGACCCAGTACTTC.

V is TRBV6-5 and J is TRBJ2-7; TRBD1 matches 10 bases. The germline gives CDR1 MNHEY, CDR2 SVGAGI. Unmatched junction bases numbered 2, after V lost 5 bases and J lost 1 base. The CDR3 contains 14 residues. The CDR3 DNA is TGTGCCAGCAGTCGGGGACAGGGGTCCTACGAGCAGTACTTC. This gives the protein CASSRGQGSYEQYF.

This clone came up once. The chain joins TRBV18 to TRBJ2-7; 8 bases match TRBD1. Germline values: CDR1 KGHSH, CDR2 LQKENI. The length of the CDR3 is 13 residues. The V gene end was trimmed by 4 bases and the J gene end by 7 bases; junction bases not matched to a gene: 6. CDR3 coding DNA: TGTGCCAGCTCACTAGGACAGGGCTTTGAGCAGTACTTC. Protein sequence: CASSLGQGFEQYF.

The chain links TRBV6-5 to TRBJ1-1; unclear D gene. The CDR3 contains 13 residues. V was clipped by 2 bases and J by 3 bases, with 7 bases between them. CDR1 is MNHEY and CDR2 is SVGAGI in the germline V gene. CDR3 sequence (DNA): TGTGCCAGCAGTTACGGGCATCACACTGAAGCTTTCTTT. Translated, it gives CASSYGHHTEAFF.

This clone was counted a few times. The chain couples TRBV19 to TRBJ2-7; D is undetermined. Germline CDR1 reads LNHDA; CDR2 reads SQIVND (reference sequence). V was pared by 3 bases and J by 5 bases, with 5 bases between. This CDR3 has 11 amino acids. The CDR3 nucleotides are TGTGCCAGTAGTATTAGGGACGAGCAGTACTTC. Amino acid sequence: CASSIRDEQYF.

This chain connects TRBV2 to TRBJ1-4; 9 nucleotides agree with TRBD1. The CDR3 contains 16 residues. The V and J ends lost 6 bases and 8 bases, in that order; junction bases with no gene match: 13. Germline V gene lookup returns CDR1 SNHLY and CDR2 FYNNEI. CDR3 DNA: TGTGCCAGCAGCTTAACCGGGACAGGGCGGGAAGAAAAACTGTTTTTT. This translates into CASSLTGTGREEKLFF.

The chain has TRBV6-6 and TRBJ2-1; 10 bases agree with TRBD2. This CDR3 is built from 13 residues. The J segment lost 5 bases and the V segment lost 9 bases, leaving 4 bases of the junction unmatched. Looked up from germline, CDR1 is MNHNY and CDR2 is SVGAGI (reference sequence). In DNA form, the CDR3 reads TGTGCCAGTACTAGCGGGAAGAACAATGAGCAGTTCTTC. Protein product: CASTSGKNNEQFF.

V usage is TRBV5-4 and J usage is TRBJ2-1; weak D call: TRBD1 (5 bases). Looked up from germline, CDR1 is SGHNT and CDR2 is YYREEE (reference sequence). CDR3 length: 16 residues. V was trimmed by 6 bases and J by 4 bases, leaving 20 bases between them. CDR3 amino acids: CASKGNRQQGYNEQFF. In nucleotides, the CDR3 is TGTGCCAGCAAGGGGAATCGGCAGCAGGGTTACAATGAGCAGTTCTTC. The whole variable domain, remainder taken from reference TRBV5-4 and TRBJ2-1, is ETGVTQSPTHLIKTRGQQVTLRCSSQSGHNTVSWYQQALGQGPQFIFQYYREEENGRGNFPPRFSGLQFPNYSSELNVNALELDDSALYLCASKGNRQQGYNEQFFGPGTRLTVL.

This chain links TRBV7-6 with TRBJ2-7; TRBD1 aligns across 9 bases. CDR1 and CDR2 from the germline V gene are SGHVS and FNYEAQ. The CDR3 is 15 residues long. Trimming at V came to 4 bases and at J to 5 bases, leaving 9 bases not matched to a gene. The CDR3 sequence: CASSYGTGSSNEQYF. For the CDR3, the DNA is TGTGCCAGCAGCTACGGGACAGGGTCCTCGAACGAGCAGTACTTC.

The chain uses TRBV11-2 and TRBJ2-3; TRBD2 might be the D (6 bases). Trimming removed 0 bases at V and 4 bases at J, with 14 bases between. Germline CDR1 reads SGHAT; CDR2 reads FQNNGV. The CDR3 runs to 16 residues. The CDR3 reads CASSLEGDLVPDTQYF. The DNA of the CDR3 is TGTGCCAGCAGCTTAGAGGGGGACTTAGTTCCAGATACGCAGTATTTT.

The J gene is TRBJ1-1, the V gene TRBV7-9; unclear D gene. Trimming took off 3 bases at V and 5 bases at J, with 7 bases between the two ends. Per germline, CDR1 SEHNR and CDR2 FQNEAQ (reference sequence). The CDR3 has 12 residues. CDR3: CASSFWRTEAFF. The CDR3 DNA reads TGTGCCAGCAGCTTCTGGCGGACTGAAGCTTTCTTT.

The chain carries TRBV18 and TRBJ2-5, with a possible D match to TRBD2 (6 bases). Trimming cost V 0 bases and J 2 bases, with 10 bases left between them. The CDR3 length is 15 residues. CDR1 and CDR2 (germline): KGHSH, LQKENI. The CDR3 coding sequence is TGTGCCAGCTCACCACCGGGACTTCGACAAGAGACCCAGTACTTC. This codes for CASSPPGLRQETQYF. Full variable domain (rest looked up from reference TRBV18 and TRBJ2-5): NAGVMQNPRHLVRRRGQEARLRCSPMKGHSHVYWYRQLPEEGLKFMVYLQKENIIDESGMPKERFSAEFPKEGPSILRIQQVVRGDSAAYFCASSPPGLRQETQYFGPGTRLLVL.